Here is one T cell receptor beta chain with its context. The CDR3 is 15 amino acids. The V segment lost 7 bases and the J segment 10 bases; nucleotides outside the gene matches: 7. Germline CDR1 is SEHNR and CDR2 is FQNEAQ (reference sequence). PCR employed 60 Vbeta and 13 Jbeta primers. Data came from immunoSEQ multiplex PCR; TCRdb stores just in-frame clones and leaves some out. The sample lists roughly 100,000 clones, around 80% occurring once. This specimen comes from a study of cytomegalovirus exposure and HLA in healthy donors. This clonotype was obtained from a woman aged 40 to 50 in good health and CMV-seronegative. This chain uses TRBV7-9 with TRBJ2-1; TRBD2 matches 16 bases. Sequencing used PBMCs. As DNA, the CDR3 is TGTGCCAGCATGGGGACTAGCGGGAGGGCCGGCGAGCAGTTCTTC. Protein product: CASMGTSGRAGEQFF.